The clone carrying this T cell receptor (beta chain) occurred many times. Its antigen is not identified. The CDR3 end lies 3 residues beyond the end of the read and is filled in from the germline J gene. The sample originates from a study of T cell clonality in common variable immunodeficiency. Study-wide points: Links between repertoire features and CVID complications were heterogeneity-limited. CVID subjects showed higher TCRbeta clonality than healthy controls.

V lost 1 base and J 2 bases, leaving 12 bases between the germline ends. CDR3 size: 15 residues. Germline loops: CDR1 SGHDN, CDR2 FVKESK. Using immunoSEQ multiplex PCR, the repertoire was profiled, and TCRdb retains in-frame clones only, with some absent. The sample contains approximately 37,000 clones, none occurring once; around 9.5% lies in the top ten. The chain uses TRBV14 and TRBJ2-7, with D maybe TRBD2 (5 bases). Sequenced: peripheral blood mononuclear cells. The source of this sequence is a person aged 18 to 75 in good health. CDR3 DNA (partial): TGTGCCAGCAGCCAAGGCGGGCCCGTACCCTACGAG. This codes for CASSQGGPVPYE. The CDR3 reads in full as CASSQGGPVPYEQYF.